The text below deals with one T cell receptor beta chain. One end of the junction is discordant with germline, which a read error may explain. The CDR3 consists of 14 residues. Germline CDR1 is SSHAT and CDR2 is FNYEAQ (reference sequence). Per the authors' pipeline: Reference gene primer amplification gave estimated nucleated cell counts. Using immunoSEQ multiplex PCR, the repertoire was profiled, and TCRdb retains in-frame clones only, with some absent. The DNA was the basis for D and trimming; V, J and clone size are from that table. The repertoire has 100,000 to 150,000 clones, roughly four fifths of them found once; the top ten carry roughly 17%. The source of the sample is a study of blood T cell repertoires in COVID-19. Study-level background: Both acute and convalescent COVID-19 samples were obtained from the United States, Italy and Spain. PBMCs, B-cell-depleted T cells, or T cells provided the cDNA or gDNA that made up the material.

Enrollment of patients from Seattle took place during active infection, with longitudinal follow-up. The chain couples TRBV7-7 to TRBJ2-1; 8 bases align to TRBD1. The clonotype was recovered from a man aged 30 to 45 with COVID-19, enrolled during active disease. Specimen: peripheral blood. In DNA, the CDR3 is TGTGCTAGCAGCCCCCGGACAGGGAACAATGAGCAGTTCTTC. Protein product: CASSPRTGNNEQFF.